These 22 T cell receptor beta chains were sequenced from one sample in a study of blood T cells in healthy people across ages (dated by TCRdb to the mid-2010s). Library preparation was by 5' RACE. Sequencing was carried out with an Illumina HiSeq 2500. The second PCR ran for roughly 6 to 11 cycles and used a J-beta primer mix along with a sample-barcoded 5' primer. Using fastp at Q25 and MiXCR, TCRdb reprocessed the public reads and kept productive beta chains. Merged by CDR3 protein, the rows form single entries marked with the most common genes and DNA. For this sample the table gives roughly 700,000 distinct CDR3 sequences, of which 49% were detected only once. Roughly 30% of the sample lies in the top ten. Sequenced: blood. The receptors shown here come from a woman aged 60-75 years in good health.

The chain joins TRBV6-1 to TRBJ1-2; D call uncertain. Germline V gene data show CDR1 as MNHNS and CDR2 as SASEGT. There are 12 residues in the CDR3. V was cut by 3 bases and J by 5 bases, with 7 bases left in between. CDR3 sequence (DNA): TGTGCCAGCAGTGATCTATCTTATGGCTACACCTTC. This encodes CASSDLSYGYTF.

This clonotype occurred a few times. V is TRBV7-9 and J is TRBJ2-3; D gene ambiguous. CDR3 length: 13 residues. CDR1 is SEHNR, CDR2 FQNEAQ, per germline (reference sequence). V was pared by 2 bases and J by 5 bases, with 8 bases between. For the CDR3, the DNA is TGTGCCAGCAGCTTACGGTTTGGAGATACGCAGTATTTT. This sequence encodes CASSLRFGDTQYF.

This clonotype was recorded only once. V is TRBV28 and J is TRBJ2-1; D is unresolved. From germline, CDR1 is MDHEN and CDR2 SYDVKM. This CDR3 comprises 16 residues. The germline V and J ends were trimmed by 6 bases and 0 bases, with 15 bases remaining between them. The CDR3 loop is CASSPTLRSSYNEQFF. The CDR3 nucleotides are TGTGCCAGCAGCCCCACTCTTAGGAGCTCCTACAATGAGCAGTTCTTC. The entire variable domain, with the rest obtained from reference TRBV28 and TRBJ2-1, is as follows: DVKVTQSSRYLVKRTGEKVFLECVQDMDHENMFWYRQDPGLGLRLIYFSYDVKMKEKGDIPEGYSVSREKKERFSLILESASTNQTSMYLCASSPTLRSSYNEQFFGPGTRLTVL.

The J gene is TRBJ1-6, the V gene TRBV28; 7 nucleotides match TRBD1. Germline CDR1 and CDR2: MDHEN and SYDVKM. CDR3 size: 16 residues. V trimming: 4 bases; J trimming: 13 bases; junction bases outside the gene matches: 16. CDR3 coding DNA: TGTGCCAGCAGTTCTTCCGGGACAGCCATAATTCACCCCCTCCACTTT. It translates to CASSSSGTAIIHPLHF.

This clonotype was picked up a small number of times. CDR3 in DNA: TGTGCCACCAGTGACCCGGGAGGAGGCTCTTACAATGAGCAGTTCTTC. It yields the protein CATSDPGGGSYNEQFF. The chain has TRBV24-1 and TRBJ2-1; 7 bases match TRBD2. Germline V gene sequence: CDR1 KGHDR, CDR2 SFDVKD. The CDR3 has 16 amino acids. The V segment lost 4 bases and the J segment 4 bases; nucleotides outside the gene matches: 9.

CDR3 nucleotides: TGCAGCGTTATGATCACCGGGGAGCTGTTTTTT. Translation gives CSVMITGELFF. The chain recombines TRBV29-1 with TRBJ2-2; no clear D gene. Trimming stripped 5 bases from V and 4 bases from J, with 5 bases between. CDR3 length: 11 amino acids. Germline loops: CDR1 SQVTM, CDR2 ANQGSEA.

J is TRBJ1-1 and V is TRBV12-3 or TRBV12-4, with a tentative D call TRBD1 (6 bases). The CDR3 length is 14 residues. V lost 5 bases to trimming and J lost 1 base, with 11 bases between them. CDR3 bases: TGTGCCAGCAGTCTCCAGACAGGGAACACTGAAGCTTTCTTT. Translation gives CASSLQTGNTEAFF.

This sequence joins TRBV6-2 or TRBV6-3 and TRBJ2-3, with D perhaps TRBD2 (6 bases). The CDR3 consists of 18 residues. Germline CDR1 and CDR2: MNHEY and SVGEGT. Trimming took off 4 bases at V and 3 bases at J, with 23 bases between the two ends. The CDR3 nucleotides are TGTGCCAGCAGTTTATACAGCGCTAGCGTGTACTTTACAGATACGCAGTATTTT. It translates to CASSLYSASVYFTDTQYF.

This clonotype has only a few counts. The chain joins TRBV4-3 to TRBJ2-2, with D uncertain. Trimming left V 0 bases short and J 6 bases short, with 8 bases between. Germline CDR1 and CDR2: LGHNA and YSLEER. The CDR3 is 14 amino acids. The CDR3 region has the DNA TGCGCCAGCAGCCAAGAATGGGTCGCCGGGGAGCTGTTTTTT. Translated: CASSQEWVAGELFF.

This chain joins TRBV4-2 and TRBJ1-5, with 8 bases fitting TRBD1. Trimming at V came to 0 bases and at J to 10 bases, leaving 8 bases not matched to a gene. The CDR3 is 15 residues long. Looked up from germline, CDR1 is LGHNA and CDR2 is YNFKEQ. Here the CDR3 DNA reads TGTGCCAGCAGCCAAGATCTGACAGGGGAAGGTCCCCAGCATTTT. This translates into CASSQDLTGEGPQHF.

This clonotype was seen only a few times. The chain uses TRBV4-1 and TRBJ2-1; D remains unclear. The germline gives CDR1 MGHRA, CDR2 YSYEKL. This CDR3 has 12 amino acids. The ends were cut back, 1 base at V and 8 bases at J, with 6 bases in the middle. The CDR3 nucleotides read TGCGCCAGCAGCCAAGTGTTGGATGAGCAGTTCTTC. This codes for CASSQVLDEQFF.

The chain joins TRBV28 to TRBJ2-1; TRBD2 matches at 7 bases. In germline, CDR1 is MDHEN, CDR2 SYDVKM. With V trimmed by 10 bases and J by 0 bases, 9 bases remained unmatched. The length of the CDR3 is 15 residues. This chain's CDR3 is CATGTTFTSYNEQFF. For the CDR3, the DNA is TGTGCCACCGGGACTACCTTCACCTCCTACAATGAGCAGTTCTTC.

V gene TRBV6-6 combines with J gene TRBJ2-7; the D gene is possibly TRBD2 (5 bases). The better agreement between TRBJ2-5 and the DNA end casts doubt on the J call. The CDR3 is 13 residues long. The germline V gene encodes CDR1 MNHNY and CDR2 SVGAGI (reference sequence). The chain's CDR3 is CASATTWRETQYF. CDR3 coding DNA: TGTGCCAGCGCAACAACGTGGAGGGAGACCCAGTACTTC.

This clonotype was seen a few times. The chain is built from TRBV5-1 and TRBJ2-5; no clear D. Gene TRBJ2-7 matches the end of the DNA better, so the J call may be wrong. The V gene's germline CDR1 is SGHRS and CDR2 YFSETQ. This CDR3 is 15 amino acids long. In DNA, the CDR3 is TGCGCCAGCAGCTTGGGGGTGAGGAGTTCGGACGAGCAGTACTTC. The encoded protein is CASSLGVRSSDEQYF.

This clonotype occurred once. This chain links TRBV10-3 with TRBJ2-1; TRBD2 matches 10 bases. This CDR3 spans 14 amino acids. V was clipped by 10 bases and J by 3 bases; unmatched bases: 6. Germline V gene lookup returns CDR1 ENHRY and CDR2 SYGVKD. The CDR3 loop reads CATFASGGYNEQFF. As DNA, the CDR3 is TGTGCCACCTTTGCTAGCGGGGGCTACAATGAGCAGTTCTTC.

This clonotype was seen a few times. The rearrangement joins TRBV7-2 to TRBJ2-7, with 8 bases lining up with TRBD1. The length of the CDR3 is 16 residues. After removal of 1 base from V and 6 bases from J, the junction contained 11 bases not matched to a gene. Germline-derived CDR1 and CDR2 are SGHTA and FQGNSA. The CDR3 DNA sequence: TGTGCCAGCAGCTTAGGGGGAGGACAGGGAGGCGGCGAGCAGTACTTC. Its protein product is CASSLGGGQGGGEQYF. The full variable domain, completed using reference TRBV7-2 and TRBJ2-7, is GAGVSQSPSNKVTEKGKDVELRCDPISGHTALYWYRQSLGQGLEFLIYFQGNSAPDKSGLPSDRFSAERTGGSVSTLTIQRTQQEDSAVYLCASSLGGGQGGGEQYFGPGTRLTVT.

The chain combines TRBV28 with TRBJ2-5; 9 bases match TRBD2. TRBJ2-7 explains the end of the DNA better; the J call may be wrong. This CDR3 spans 15 amino acids. Per germline, CDR1 MDHEN and CDR2 SYDVKM. CDR3 in amino acids: CASSLSGLASYEQYF. The CDR3 bases are TGTGCCAGCAGTTTATCGGGACTAGCTAGCTACGAGCAGTACTTC.

At least ten counts were recorded for this clonotype. The genes are TRBV2 and TRBJ2-7; tentatively, D is TRBD2 (6 bases). V lost 7 bases to trimming and J lost 6 bases, with 16 bases between them. Germline V gene lookup returns CDR1 SNHLY and CDR2 FYNNEI. The CDR3 covers 13 residues. The CDR3, as DNA: TGTGCCAGCACTGTTCCGGGGGATCTCGAGCAGTACTTC. Its protein is CASTVPGDLEQYF. The full variable domain, rest sourced from reference TRBV2 and TRBJ2-7, is EPEVTQTPSHQVTQMGQEVILRCVPISNHLYFYWYRQILGQKVEFLVSFYNNEISEKSEIFDDQFSVERPDGSNFTLKIRSTKLEDSAMYFCASTVPGDLEQYFGPGTRLTVT.

This clonotype was observed a few times. The chain recombines TRBV12-3 or TRBV12-4 with TRBJ1-6; D is uncertain. Trimming left V 3 bases short and J 0 bases short, with 6 bases between. The CDR3 spans 15 residues. CDR3 coding DNA: TGTGCCAGCAGTTTGGGTAACTCCTATAATTCACCCCTCCACTTT. Translating gives CASSLGNSYNSPLHF.

In DNA, the CDR3 is TGCAGTGCTAACCGGGACAGGGGGCAACAGGCTGAAGCTTTCTTT. It translates to CSANRDRGQQAEAFF. The chain employs TRBV20-1 and TRBJ1-1; TRBD1 matches at 12 bases. Trimming removed 4 bases from V and 6 bases from J; junction bases left unmatched: 9. In germline, CDR1 is DFQATT, CDR2 SNEGSKA (reference sequence). The CDR3 covers 15 residues.

The V gene is TRBV25-1, the J gene TRBJ2-1; no reliable D call. Gene TRBJ2-7 matches the end of the DNA better, so the J call may be wrong. The CDR3 has 18 amino acids. The germline CDR1 and CDR2 sequences are MGHDK and SYGVNS. The CDR3 DNA reads as TGTGCCAGCAGTCAACGAGGAGAGAGTAGGAGCTCCTACAATGAGCAGTACTTC. Translated, it gives CASSQRGESRSSYNEQYF.

This clonotype showed up just a few times. The genes are TRBV24-1 and TRBJ2-1; 16 positions agree with TRBD2. The CDR3 contains 20 residues. The V segment lost 3 bases and the J segment 0 bases; nucleotides outside the gene matches: 7. The germline CDR1 and CDR2 sequences are KGHDR and SFDVKD. For the CDR3, the DNA is TGTGCCACCAGTGATCCGGGACTAGCGGGAGGGGGGAGCTCCTACAATGAGCAGTTCTTC. This translates into CATSDPGLAGGGSSYNEQFF.